Listed below are T cell receptor beta chains from one sample, sequenced in a study of cytomegalovirus exposure and HLA in healthy donors. The data were produced by immunoSEQ multiplex PCR, yet TCRdb's version contains in-frame clones alone and is incomplete. Among 100,000 to 150,000 clones listed, around 77% were seen once. The sequenced sample consisted of PBMCs. The receptors come from a woman aged 35 to 49 in good health and CMV-seropositive. The CDR3 runs from the conserved cysteine through the conserved F or W. The order of the fields is V gene, clone size, J gene, D gene, CDR3 DNA, CDR3 protein. A D gene is named only where the DNA matches it firmly. The size of a clone is reported for some rows only, either as once, few or many, or as a class for expanded clones.

V: TRBV5-1; size: .; J: TRBJ2-1; D: .; DNA: TGCGCCAGCAGCTTGGATCTATTGTATGAGCAGTTCTTC; CDR3: CASSLDLLYEQFF
V: TRBV6-6; size: .; J: TRBJ1-5; D: .; DNA: TGTGCCAGCACCCAGCGGGACGTCCAGCCCCAGCATTTT; CDR3: CASTQRDVQPQHF
V: TRBV11-2; size: .; J: TRBJ2-7; D: .; DNA: TGTGCCAGCAGCTTAAGGAGCGGGCAAGGAGTCGAGCAGTACTTC; CDR3: CASSLRSGQGVEQYF
V: TRBV30; size: .; J: TRBJ1-5; D: .; DNA: TGTGCCTGGAGCGCCTTACGGCAGGTCAATCAGCCCCAGCATTTT; CDR3: CAWSALRQVNQPQHF
V: TRBV6-5; size: .; J: TRBJ2-4; D: TRBD2; DNA: TGTGCCAGCAGTTCGGGACTAGCGGGAACCAAAAACATTCAGTACTTC; CDR3: CASSSGLAGTKNIQYF
V: TRBV19; size: .; J: TRBJ1-1; D: .; DNA: TGTGCCAGTAGGCCGGGACAGAACACTGAAGCTTTCTTT; CDR3: CASRPGQNTEAFF
V: TRBV6-1; size: .; J: TRBJ1-2; D: .; DNA: TGTGCCAGCAGTGAAGTAGGGGATGGCTACACCTTC; CDR3: CASSEVGDGYTF
V: TRBV15; size: .; J: TRBJ2-4; D: TRBD1; DNA: TGTGCCACCAGCAGATATGGGGGACAGGGGAAGGAAAACATTCAGTACTTC; CDR3: CATSRYGGQGKENIQYF
V: TRBV5-6; size: .; J: TRBJ2-7; D: .; DNA: TGTGCCAGCAGCTTGTTCACAGCCGGGGACGAGCAGTACTTC; CDR3: CASSLFTAGDEQYF
V: TRBV5-5; size: few; J: TRBJ2-6; D: .; DNA: TGTGCCAGCAGCTTGGTGGGCAGGGCAGACGGGGCCAACGTCCTGACTTTC; CDR3: CASSLVGRADGANVLTF
V: TRBV28; size: .; J: TRBJ1-2; D: .; DNA: TGTGCCAGCAGTTTGTCCATGGAGCTGAATGGCTACACCTTC; CDR3: CASSLSMELNGYTF
V: TRBV7-9; size: .; J: TRBJ1-1; D: TRBD1; DNA: TGTGCCAGCAGCTTAGGGGGGACAGTGACTGAAGCTTTCTTT; CDR3: CASSLGGTVTEAFF
V: TRBV30; size: .; J: TRBJ2-7; D: .; DNA: TGTGCCTGGATTGGGGGGAGATACGAGCAGTACTTC; CDR3: CAWIGGRYEQYF
V: TRBV19; size: .; J: TRBJ1-3; D: .; DNA: TGTGCCAGTAGTCCTCCGACACGACCCTCTGGAAACACCATATATTTT; CDR3: CASSPPTRPSGNTIYF
V: TRBV30; size: once; J: TRBJ2-1; D: TRBD1; DNA: TGTGCCTGGAGTGTACAGGGGATCTCCTACAATGAGCAGTTCTTC; CDR3: CAWSVQGISYNEQFF
V: TRBV5-1; size: .; J: TRBJ2-6; D: .; DNA: TGCGCCAGCAGCTTGGCCAGCTCTGGGGCCAACGTCCTGACTTTC; CDR3: CASSLASSGANVLTF
V: TRBV19; size: few; J: TRBJ2-1; D: .; DNA: TGTGCCAGTGGTGGAGGGCTTGTCTACAATGAGCAGTTCTTC; CDR3: CASGGGLVYNEQFF
V: TRBV6-1; size: .; J: TRBJ2-2; D: TRBD2; DNA: TGTGCCAGTAGGGGACTAGCGGGAGCCGGGGAGCTGTTTTTT; CDR3: CASRGLAGAGELFF
V: TRBV9; size: .; J: TRBJ2-7; D: TRBD1; DNA: TGTGCCAGCAGCGGTACAGGGGGTGAGCAGTACTTC; CDR3: CASSGTGGEQYF
V: TRBV2; size: .; J: TRBJ2-1; D: TRBD2; DNA: TGTGCCAGCAGTCAAGCGGGAGCCTCCTACAATGAGCAGTTCTTC; CDR3: CASSQAGASYNEQFF
V: TRBV11-2; size: once; J: TRBJ1-4; D: .; DNA: TGTGCCAGCAGGGCGGACAGCGAAAAACTGTTTTTT; CDR3: CASRADSEKLFF
V: TRBV28; size: once; J: TRBJ1-5; D: .; DNA: TGTGCCAGCAGTTTCAGAGGGCCCGGGCAGCCCCAGCATTTT; CDR3: CASSFRGPGQPQHF
V: TRBV9; size: .; J: TRBJ1-1; D: .; DNA: TGTGCCAGCAGCCCGCCCCGAGGGCCTTACACTGAAGCTTTCTTT; CDR3: CASSPPRGPYTEAFF
V: TRBV15; size: .; J: TRBJ2-7; D: TRBD1; DNA: TGTGCCACCAGCAGCCGGGACAGGGTCTACGAGCAGTACTTC; CDR3: CATSSRDRVYEQYF
V: TRBV9; size: .; J: TRBJ2-3; D: TRBD2; DNA: TGTGCCAGCAGCATGACTAGCGGGGGCACAGATACGCAGTATTTT; CDR3: CASSMTSGGTDTQYF
V: TRBV28; size: once; J: TRBJ1-2; D: TRBD1; DNA: TGTGCCAGCAGTTCCGCTTCTTCGACAGGGGTCTATGGCTACACCTTC; CDR3: CASSSASSTGVYGYTF
V: TRBV7-3; size: .; J: TRBJ1-1; D: .; DNA: TGTGCCAGCAGCTTGACAGCGAACACTGAAGCTTTCTTT; CDR3: CASSLTANTEAFF
V: TRBV30; size: .; J: TRBJ1-1; D: TRBD1; DNA: TGTGCTCTTCGGACAGGGGAGCACACTGAAGCTTTCTTT; CDR3: CALRTGEHTEAFF
V: TRBV7-8; size: .; J: TRBJ1-1; D: .; DNA: TGTGCCAGCAGCTTAAAAAGGGGGTCTGAAGCTTTCTTT; CDR3: CASSLKRGSEAFF
V: TRBV19; size: .; J: TRBJ1-3; D: .; DNA: TGTGCCAGTTCAGGGGACGTCTCGGGAAACACCATATATTTT; CDR3: CASSGDVSGNTIYF
V: TRBV18; size: .; J: TRBJ1-2; D: .; DNA: TGTGCCAGCTCCCCACTAGAGGACTATGGCTACACCTTC; CDR3: CASSPLEDYGYTF
V: TRBV6-5; size: .; J: TRBJ1-3; D: .; DNA: TGTGCCAGCAGTTACGGGGCAGGGGCGTACGGAAACACCATATATTTT; CDR3: CASSYGAGAYGNTIYF
V: TRBV30; size: .; J: TRBJ2-5; D: .; DNA: TGTGCCTGGAGTATTGGACAGGGAGGGTTGGGAGAGACCCAGTACTTC; CDR3: CAWSIGQGGLGETQYF